The rows below give T cell receptor beta chains drawn from one sample of a study of graft-versus-host responses after intestinal transplantation. Clones were sequenced by immunoSEQ multiplex PCR, and TCRdb holds only the in-frame ones, with some missing. The sample lists 35,000 to 45,000 clones, 80% to 95% occurring once. The input for sequencing was PBMCs, taken less than 750 days after intestinal transplantation. The receptors here all came from a human patient who received an intestinal transplant, so some T cells may come from the graft donor. The CDR3 runs from the conserved cysteine through the conserved F or W. D genes are given only for firm matches. For some rows the clone size is stated as once, few or many, or as a class when expanded; others skip it.

.	TRBV9	.	TRBJ2-5	CASSVAGGKETQYF	TGTGCCAGCAGCGTAGCTGGTGGGAAAGAGACCCAGTACTTC
TRBD1	TRBV14	.	TRBJ2-5	CASSSRFDRGQETQYF	TGTGCCAGCAGCTCCCGGTTCGACAGGGGGCAAGAGACCCAGTACTTC
TRBD1	TRBV6-5	once	TRBJ1-1	CASSYDRERGTEAFF	TGTGCCAGCAGTTACGACAGGGAAAGGGGTACTGAAGCTTTCTTT
.	TRBV6-1	.	TRBJ2-5	CASSEVGLSKTQYF	TGTGCCAGCAGTGAAGTCGGGCTATCGAAGACCCAGTACTTC
TRBD1	TRBV28	.	TRBJ1-1	CASSSGTGGDLGTEAFF	TGTGCCAGCAGTTCGGGGACAGGGGGCGACCTTGGCACTGAAGCTTTCTTT
.	TRBV2	.	TRBJ2-1	CASIALLPYYNEQFF	TGTGCCAGCATAGCGCTACTCCCCTACTACAATGAGCAGTTCTTC
TRBD2	TRBV7-6	.	TRBJ2-1	CASSSMRGALNEQFF	TGTGCCAGCAGCTCAATGCGGGGGGCCCTTAATGAGCAGTTCTTC
TRBD2	TRBV4-1	.	TRBJ2-7	CASSQDSLAGGPSAYEQYF	TGCGCCAGCAGCCAAGACTCCCTAGCGGGGGGCCCCAGCGCCTACGAGCAGTACTTC
.	TRBV2	.	TRBJ2-1	CASSEEPWGDEQFF	TGTGCCAGCAGTGAGGAGCCTTGGGGCGATGAGCAGTTCTTC
TRBD2	TRBV6-1	.	TRBJ2-7	CASSDLAGNYEQYF	TGTGCCAGCAGTGACCTAGCGGGAAACTACGAGCAGTACTTC
TRBD2	TRBV4-2	medium-sized	TRBJ2-7	CASSQGAGLAAYEQYF	TGTGCCAGCAGCCAAGGGGCGGGACTAGCGGCATACGAGCAGTACTTC
.	TRBV5-6	.	TRBJ2-7	CASSIDSKYEQYF	TGTGCCAGCAGCATAGACAGTAAGTACGAGCAGTACTTC
.	TRBV4-1	.	TRBJ2-1	CASSQGLFPMQFF	TGCGCCAGCAGCCAAGGCCTCTTCCCGATGCAGTTCTTC
TRBD1	TRBV6-6	once	TRBJ2-7	CASSYSLGQVIYEQYF	TGTGCCAGCAGTTACTCACTGGGACAGGTAATCTACGAGCAGTACTTC
TRBD2	TRBV11-2	.	TRBJ2-7	CASSPLGSGRAMSYEQYF	TGTGCCAGCAGCCCTTTGGGTAGCGGGAGGGCCATGTCCTACGAGCAGTACTTC
.	TRBV5-4	.	TRBJ1-3	CASSLESSGNTIYF	TGTGCCAGCAGCTTGGAAAGCTCTGGAAACACCATATATTTT
.	TRBV7-3	.	TRBJ2-3	CASSFTGPTDTQYF	TGTGCCAGCAGCTTTACAGGTCCCACAGATACGCAGTATTTT
.	TRBV7-3	.	TRBJ2-3	CASSSGTQSTDTQYF	TGTGCCAGCAGCTCCGGGACACAAAGCACAGATACGCAGTATTTT
.	TRBV6-6	.	TRBJ2-7	CASSYSSSGAYEQYF	TGTGCCAGCAGTTACTCTTCCAGTGGGGCCTACGAGCAGTACTTC
TRBD2	TRBV4-1	.	TRBJ2-5	CASSQQRGGAFETQYF	TGCGCCAGCAGCCAACAACGGGGGGGGGCTTTTGAGACCCAGTACTTC
.	TRBV15	.	TRBJ2-5	CATSSTGQETQYF	TGTGCCACCAGCAGCACAGGTCAAGAGACCCAGTACTTC
.	TRBV21-1	.	TRBJ1-1	CASSNQGRSSEAFF	TGTGCCAGCAGCAACCAAGGGAGGTCTTCTGAAGCTTTCTTT
.	TRBV7-9	.	TRBJ1-6	CASSQEEDVGSPLHF	TGTGCCAGCAGCCAGGAGGAGGACGTAGGTTCACCCCTCCACTTT
.	TRBV5-1	.	TRBJ2-5	CASSLDHKETQYF	TGCGCCAGCAGCTTGGATCATAAAGAGACCCAGTACTTC
TRBD1	TRBV6-5	.	TRBJ2-7	CASIQDRGPYEQYF	TGTGCCAGCATCCAGGACAGGGGACCCTACGAGCAGTACTTC
.	TRBV30	once	TRBJ2-3	CAWGRTDTQYF	TGTGCCTGGGGACGCACAGATACGCAGTATTTT
.	TRBV5-1	.	TRBJ1-5	CASSYDGDQPQHF	TGCGCCAGCAGCTACGACGGGGATCAGCCCCAGCATTTT
.	TRBV19	.	TRBJ1-6	CASSITGRVSYNSPLHF	TGTGCCAGTAGTATCACCGGAAGGGTGTCCTATAATTCACCCCTCCACTTT
TRBD1	TRBV11-2	.	TRBJ1-2	CASSLRTGTSGYTF	TGTGCCAGCAGCTTAAGGACAGGGACTTCTGGCTACACCTTC
TRBD1	TRBV5-4	.	TRBJ1-2	CASKVSGGNYGYTF	TGTGCCAGCAAAGTGTCAGGGGGCAACTATGGCTACACCTTC
.	TRBV7-2	.	TRBJ1-1	CASSLALRRNTEAFF	TGTGCCAGCAGCTTAGCGCTAAGGAGGAACACTGAAGCTTTCTTT
.	TRBV11-1	once	TRBJ2-1	CASSHRDSYNEQFF	TGTGCCAGCAGCCACCGGGACTCATACAATGAGCAGTTCTTC
TRBD2	TRBV11-2	.	TRBJ2-5	CASSSGLAGGPGFLETQYF	TGTGCCAGCAGCTCGGGACTAGCGGGGGGGCCGGGGTTTTTGGAGACCCAGTACTTC
TRBD2	TRBV18	.	TRBJ2-1	CASSPSAGEFNEQFF	TGTGCCAGCTCACCATCGGCGGGAGAATTTAATGAGCAGTTCTTC
.	TRBV4-1	.	TRBJ2-1	CASSQETEVWTQFF	TGCGCCAGCAGCCAAGAGACGGAGGTGTGGACACAGTTCTTC
TRBD2	TRBV7-3	.	TRBJ2-1	CASSETRDYRGGEQFF	TGTGCCAGCAGCGAAACCCGGGACTACCGTGGTGGTGAGCAGTTCTTC
.	TRBV5-4	.	TRBJ1-1	CASSLSGVPEAFF	TGTGCCAGCAGCTTATCGGGGGTCCCTGAAGCTTTCTTT
.	TRBV12-5	.	TRBJ2-5	CASGLGRPFAETQYF	TGTGCTAGTGGTTTAGGCAGACCTTTCGCAGAGACCCAGTACTTC
TRBD1	TRBV11-2	.	TRBJ2-7	CASSLDRDRGIEQYF	TGTGCCAGCAGCTTAGATCGGGACAGGGGTATCGAGCAGTACTTC
.	TRBV11-2	once	TRBJ2-3	CASRGASTDTQYF	TGTGCCAGCAGGGGGGCCAGCACAGATACGCAGTATTTT
TRBD1	TRBV18	.	TRBJ2-7	CASSGTGPYEQYF	TGTGCCAGCTCAGGGACAGGGCCCTACGAGCAGTACTTC
.	TRBV25-1	.	TRBJ1-6	CASSDGYSPLHF	TGTGCCAGCAGTGACGGTTATTCACCCCTCCACTTT
.	TRBV5-6	once	TRBJ2-7	CASSWGTPYEQYF	TGTGCCAGCAGCTGGGGGACACCCTACGAGCAGTACTTC
.	TRBV5-1	.	TRBJ2-1	CASSLIRVAYNEQFF	TGCGCCAGCAGCTTGATAAGGGTCGCCTACAATGAGCAGTTCTTC
.	TRBV7-9	once	TRBJ1-4	CASSLDSEKLFF	TGTGCCAGCAGCCTAGACAGCGAAAAACTGTTTTTT
TRBD1	TRBV2	.	TRBJ1-1	CASSEAHFGAPGQDEAFF	TGTGCCAGCAGTGAAGCCCATTTCGGTGCGCCGGGACAGGATGAAGCTTTCTTT
TRBD1	TRBV28	.	TRBJ1-5	CASSSGTGNQPQHF	TGTGCCAGCAGTAGCGGGACAGGGAATCAGCCCCAGCATTTT
.	TRBV6-5	.	TRBJ2-5	CASSYSGGSGTQYF	TGTGCCAGCAGTTACTCCGGCGGCAGCGGGACCCAGTACTTC
.	TRBV28	.	TRBJ2-7	CASSGHEQYF	TGTGCCAGCAGTGGCCACGAGCAGTACTTC
.	TRBV5-4	.	TRBJ2-3	CASSSETMPDTQYF	TGTGCCAGCAGCTCCGAGACTATGCCAGATACGCAGTATTTT
TRBD2	TRBV5-4	.	TRBJ2-5	CASSLAEEETQYF	TGTGCCAGCAGTCTAGCGGAGGAAGAGACCCAGTACTTC
TRBD1	TRBV6-5	.	TRBJ1-2	CASSYEAGGNYGYTF	TGTGCCAGCAGTTACGAGGCAGGGGGTAACTATGGCTACACCTTC
.	TRBV30	.	TRBJ1-1	CAWTPHRGNTEAFF	TGTGCCTGGACCCCCCATAGGGGAAACACTGAAGCTTTCTTT
.	TRBV2	once	TRBJ2-5	CASTYGGTQYF	TGTGCCAGCACCTACGGGGGGACCCAGTACTTC
.	TRBV7-9	.	TRBJ2-7	CASSSGARGEIAYEQYF	TGTGCCAGCAGCTCCGGGGCGAGGGGGGAGATCGCCTACGAGCAGTACTTC
.	TRBV28	.	TRBJ1-3	CASSPGGGNTIYF	TGTGCCAGCAGCCCCGGTGGGGGAAACACCATATATTTT
.	TRBV9	.	TRBJ2-1	CASSVVVGEQFF	TGTGCCAGCAGCGTAGTAGTGGGTGAGCAGTTCTTC
TRBD2	TRBV6-1	.	TRBJ2-2	CASSEGSGGAGELFF	TGTGCCAGCAGTGAGGGTAGCGGGGGGGCCGGGGAGCTGTTTTTT
.	TRBV4-1	.	TRBJ2-7	CASSQEASEGWGSYEQYF	TGCGCCAGCAGCCAAGAGGCTTCCGAGGGCTGGGGGTCCTACGAGCAGTACTTC